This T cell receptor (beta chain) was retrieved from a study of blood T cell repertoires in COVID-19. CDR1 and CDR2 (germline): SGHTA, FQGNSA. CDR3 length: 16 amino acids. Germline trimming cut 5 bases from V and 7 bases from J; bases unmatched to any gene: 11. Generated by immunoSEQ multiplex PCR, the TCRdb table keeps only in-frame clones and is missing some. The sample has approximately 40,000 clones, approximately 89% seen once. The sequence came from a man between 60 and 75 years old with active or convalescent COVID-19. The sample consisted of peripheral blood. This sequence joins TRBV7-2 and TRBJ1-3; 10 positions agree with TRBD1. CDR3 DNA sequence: TGTGCCAGCAGCAGGAGCCCGGGACAGGGGCGTAACACCATATATTTT. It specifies CASSRSPGQGRNTIYF.